One and the same sample provided the 10 T cell receptor beta chains below, sequenced in a study of blood T cell repertoires in COVID-19. Measured with immunoSEQ multiplex PCR; TCRdb has only the in-frame clones, and not every one. This table has 100,000 to 150,000 clones, around 85% appearing once. Specimen: peripheral blood. These receptors came from a woman aged 80 or over with COVID-19, enrolled during active disease.

The chain recombines TRBV19 with TRBJ2-1; perhaps TRBD1 as D (5 bases). V lost 8 bases and J 5 bases, leaving 10 bases between the germline ends. This CDR3 comprises 12 residues. Germline CDR1 is LNHDA and CDR2 is SQIVND (reference sequence). CDR3 sequence (DNA): TGTGCCAGTTGGGGCGGACACAATGAGCAGTTCTTC. Its translation is CASWGGHNEQFF.

The chain joins TRBV5-5 to TRBJ2-5; D unclear. The germline CDR1 and CDR2 sequences are SGHKS and YYEKEE (reference sequence). The CDR3 length is 14 residues. V lost 0 bases and J 2 bases, leaving 8 bases between the germline ends. CDR3 sequence (DNA): TGTGCCAGCAGCTTGGCGACACCGCAAGAGACCCAGTACTTC. This sequence encodes CASSLATPQETQYF.

The genes are TRBV9 and TRBJ2-3, with 9 nucleotides matching TRBD2. With V trimmed by 4 bases and J by 3 bases, 15 bases remained unmatched. This CDR3 contains 18 residues. Germline CDR1 is SGDLS and CDR2 is YYNGEE. The CDR3 nucleotides read TGTGCCAGCAGCCAAATTAGCGGGAGTTGGTTGGGGACAGATACGCAGTATTTT. Protein: CASSQISGSWLGTDTQYF.

The CDR3, as DNA: TGTGCCAGCAGTGAAAGGGGTATCGAGCAGTTCTTC. Translating gives CASSERGIEQFF. The V and J genes are TRBV6-1 and TRBJ2-1, with D perhaps matching TRBD1 (5 bases). CDR1 is MNHNS and CDR2 is SASEGT in the germline V gene. CDR3 length equals 12 residues. Trimming took 2 bases from V and 10 from J, leaving 9 bases between them.

The chain has TRBV6-5 and TRBJ2-5, with 7 bases fitting TRBD2. The junction had 5 bases not matched to a gene; V was cut back by 5 bases and J by 2 bases. Per the germline V gene, CDR1 is MNHEY and CDR2 is SVGAGI. The length of the CDR3 is 14 residues. The CDR3 is CASSRGRVQETQYF. In DNA, the CDR3 is TGTGCCAGCAGTCGGGGGAGGGTACAAGAGACCCAGTACTTC.

V gene TRBV7-8 combines with J gene TRBJ1-4, with D perhaps TRBD1 (5 bases). CDR1 and CDR2 (germline): SGHVS, FQNEAQ. V dropped 5 bases and J dropped 8 bases, with 21 bases sitting between them. The CDR3 is 16 amino acids. The CDR3 DNA reads as TGTGCCAGCAGCAGCGACAGCGGGTCGGTTTCAGAAAAACTGTTTTTT. Translating gives CASSSDSGSVSEKLFF.

This clone has only one observation. This chain joins TRBV5-1 and TRBJ1-2; a possible D gene is TRBD1 (6 bases). Germline CDR1 and CDR2: SGHRS and YFSETQ. V dropped 5 bases and J dropped 6 bases, with 14 bases sitting between them. This CDR3 comprises 13 residues. The CDR3 protein is CASRTEYRDGYTF. The CDR3 nucleotides are TGCGCCAGCAGAACCGAATACAGGGATGGCTACACCTTC.

J is TRBJ1-2 and V is TRBV9, with D perhaps matching TRBD1 (5 bases). The CDR3 loop spans 15 amino acids. Per the germline V gene, CDR1 is SGDLS and CDR2 is YYNGEE. V was shortened by 0 bases and J by 8 bases, with 17 bases between the two germline ends. The CDR3 loop reads CASSVDPGTPRGYTF. CDR3 nucleotides: TGTGCCAGCAGCGTAGACCCAGGGACTCCCCGCGGCTACACCTTC.

The chain employs TRBV19 and TRBJ1-4; D gene unclear. The length of the CDR3 is 14 residues. V was pared by 4 bases and J by 0 bases, with 6 bases between. Per the germline V gene, CDR1 is LNHDA and CDR2 is SQIVND (reference sequence). The CDR3 is CASSTFATNEKLFF. In DNA form, the CDR3 reads TGTGCCAGTAGTACCTTTGCAACTAATGAAAAACTGTTTTTT.

The J gene is TRBJ1-2, the V gene TRBV14, with a possible D match to TRBD1 (5 bases). Germline CDR1 SGHDN, CDR2 FVKESK. The CDR3 has 16 amino acids. V was pared by 1 base and J by 8 bases, with 20 bases between. The CDR3 sequence: CASSQVAAGSVKGYTF. CDR3 nucleotides: TGTGCCAGCAGCCAAGTGGCCGCAGGGTCGGTGAAGGGCTACACCTTC.